This TCR beta chain originates from a study of identical twins. This CDR3 has 15 residues. Trimming left V 0 bases short and J 1 base short, with 9 bases between. The germline V gene encodes CDR1 SGHTA and CDR2 FQGTGA. Via MiXCR, TCRdb re-called the 5' RACE reads, giving one row per CDR3 protein. This table holds 450,000 to 600,000 distinct CDR3 sequences, about a fifth found once. The data were also submitted as part of a second study, on yellow fever vaccine responses in identical twins.

The rearrangement joins TRBV7-3 to TRBJ1-1; TRBD1 might be the D (5 bases). The specimen was CD4+ T cells sorted from blood. The receptor's source is a woman aged 18-29 years in good health. The CDR3 region is CASSLTGGPNTEAFF. The CDR3 bases are TGTGCCAGCAGCTTAACGGGGGGACCGAACACTGAAGCTTTCTTT.